The 4 T cell receptor beta chains listed next were all sequenced from one sample in a study of blood T cell repertoires in COVID-19. Some clones are missing from TCRdb's copy, which holds only in-frame ones; the method was immunoSEQ multiplex PCR. The sample consists of some 73,000 clones, 90% of them appearing once. The sample comprised peripheral blood. The receptors originated from a human donor in a cohort sampled during active COVID-19.

The count of this clone is one. The chain recombines TRBV9 with TRBJ1-2, with a tentative D call TRBD1 (5 bases). V was pared by 0 bases and J by 0 bases, with 18 bases between. The germline V gene has CDR1 SGDLS and CDR2 YYNGEE. The CDR3 totals 18 residues. The CDR3 spells CASSVAAGLGPSNYGYTF. The CDR3, as DNA: TGTGCCAGCAGCGTAGCAGCTGGTCTGGGGCCTTCTAACTATGGCTACACCTTC.

V gene TRBV6-5 combines with J gene TRBJ1-1, with 8 bases that match TRBD1. The V segment lost 4 bases and the J segment 10 bases; nucleotides outside the gene matches: 11. This CDR3 spans 14 amino acids. Germline V gene data show CDR1 as MNHEY and CDR2 as SVGAGI. The CDR3, as DNA: TGTGCCAGCAGTTCAATCGGACAGGGCGGGGGAGCTTTCTTT. Amino acid sequence: CASSSIGQGGGAFF.

The chain links TRBV6-6 to TRBJ1-4, with D possibly matching TRBD1 (5 bases). The germline V and J ends were trimmed by 0 bases and 2 bases, with 7 bases remaining between them. CDR1 MNHNY and CDR2 SVGAGI come from the germline V gene (reference sequence). This CDR3 is 15 amino acids long. The CDR3 bases are TGTGCCAGCAGTTACTCGTCAGGGACTAATGAAAAACTGTTTTTT. Its protein product is CASSYSSGTNEKLFF.

The chain carries TRBV19 and TRBJ1-3, with D unresolved. This CDR3 has 17 amino acids. Deletions cut 0 bases from V and 0 bases from J, with 12 bases between. Germline values: CDR1 LNHDA, CDR2 SQIVND (reference sequence). CDR3 coding DNA: TGTGCCAGTAGTATAGATCTCCGCAGAAACTCTGGAAACACCATATATTTT. This gives the protein CASSIDLRRNSGNTIYF.